This TCR beta chain comes out of a study of control samples from healthy donors and cancer patients. Germline CDR1 reads SGHKS; CDR2 reads YYEKEE (reference sequence). The CDR3 is made up of 15 amino acids. V gave up 4 bases and J gave up 6 bases, with 19 bases separating them. TCRdb's copy holds only in-frame clones and misses some; the assay was immunoSEQ multiplex PCR. The sample has 230,000 or so clones, around 94% seen once. Sequencing was done on a sample of blood. The chain carries TRBV5-5 and TRBJ1-2; D gene uncertain. The sequence was obtained from a man over 45 in good health. CDR3 region: CASSQQAHLRNGYTF. The CDR3 DNA follows: TGTGCCAGCAGCCAACAAGCACACTTAAGGAATGGCTACACCTTC.